Sequencing of this TCR beta chain was carried out in a study of blood T cell repertoires in COVID-19. As handled by the study authors: Nucleated cell number was recorded as an estimate derived from reference gene primer amplification. TCRdb's table, derived via immunoSEQ multiplex PCR, lists solely in-frame clones and lacks some. V and J calls and clone size are copied from that table; D and trimming were computed from the DNA. The table records 150,000 to 200,000 clones, 89% of them present only once. What the recovered Cohort 3 donors had was two negative PCRs, clearance, or symptom resolution. CDR1 KGHDR and CDR2 SFDVKD come from the germline V gene. The length of the CDR3 is 16 residues. The J segment lost 6 bases and the V segment lost 0 bases, leaving 5 bases of the junction unmatched.

The clonotype comes from a woman younger than 30 who had recovered from COVID-19. The J gene is TRBJ2-1, the V gene TRBV24-1, with TRBD2 matching over 9 bases. The sequencing sample was made of PBMCs or T cells enriched from blood (not recorded which). The CDR3 nucleotides read TGTGCCACCAGTGATTTGAGCGGGGGGTCGGCCAATGAGCAGTTCTTC. Its translation: CATSDLSGGSANEQFF.